This note documents a single T cell receptor beta chain sequence. Its antigen is not identified. Authors of the study amplified TCR beta CDR3 regions from RNA transcripts. The HTBI primer set served for first-round RT-PCR of the TCR CDR3. MiXCR, applied by TCRdb to the multiplex PCR reads, yields one record per CDR3 protein. In the table there are approximately 560,000 distinct CDR3 sequences, approximately 14% of which are singletons. The data are from a study of T cells in Graves' hyperthyroidism and ophthalmopathy. Study-wide findings and caveats: Most expanded thyroid clonotypes above 0.001 recurred in blood.

The source of the PBMCs was 9.5 to 10 ml of fresh peripheral blood. The CDR3 covers 12 residues. V shed 5 bases and J 5 bases; nucleotides not matched to a gene: 4. Germline loops: CDR1 DFQATT, CDR2 SNEGSKA (reference sequence). The V gene is TRBV20-1, the J gene TRBJ1-1; TRBD1 matches 8 bases. This TCR derives from a woman under 40 with Graves' hyperthyroidism. Sequencing used blood. Written as DNA, the CDR3 is TGCAGTGCTTTACGGACAGGGACTGAAGCTTTCTTT. As protein: CSALRTGTEAFF.